The source of this T cell receptor (beta chain) is a study of immune characterization of retroperitoneal liposarcoma. TCRdb itself ran the PCR reads through MiXCR, one entry per CDR3 protein. The table includes around 10,000 distinct CDR3 sequences, 45% to 55% detected once. CDR1 MNHNS and CDR2 SASEGT come from the germline V gene. The CDR3 contains 17 residues. The J segment lost 5 bases and the V segment lost 1 base, leaving 9 bases of the junction unmatched. By share of the sample, this clonotype is large. The TCR originated in a female donor with retroperitoneal liposarcoma. Sequencing used tumor tissue. The gene calls are TRBV6-1 and TRBJ2-1; 9 positions match TRBD2. The CDR3 loop is CASSEEYLAGFNNEQFF. The DNA for the CDR3 is TGTGCCAGCAGTGAAGAGTACCTAGCGGGATTTAACAATGAGCAGTTCTTC.